The rows below give T cell receptor beta chains drawn from one sample of a study of blood T cell repertoires in COVID-19. Generated by immunoSEQ multiplex PCR, the TCRdb table keeps only in-frame clones and is missing some. The sample has over 250,000 clones; 70% to 90% are singletons. Sequencing input: peripheral blood. The receptors were gathered from a woman in her 70s with acute or convalescent COVID-19. Each CDR3 is given without its conserved first and last residue. Fields, in order: V gene, J gene, CDR3 protein.

TRBV6-5	TRBJ2-3	ASSRGTEDTQY
TRBV3-1/TRBV3-2	TRBJ1-5	ASSQGEIGGQPQH
TRBV5-1	TRBJ2-1	ASSLDPSSYNEQF
TRBV2	TRBJ2-2	ASLAGGRTGELF
TRBV5-1	TRBJ1-1	ASSLDVGARTEAF
TRBV18	TRBJ2-3	ASSPGTPRTDTQY
TRBV5-4	TRBJ2-2	ASSFGRGNTGELF
TRBV6-6	TRBJ2-7	ASSAARGEQY
TRBV2	TRBJ2-2	ASRGNQGVGTGELF
TRBV19	TRBJ1-1	ASSVQGDHTEAF
TRBV6-2/TRBV6-3	TRBJ1-4	ASSPGQGGEKLF
TRBV10-3	TRBJ1-1	AISVGEGASTRPHEAF
TRBV20-1	TRBJ1-1	SARDLAEAF
TRBV15	TRBJ1-2	ATSRDLGSYGYT
TRBV11-2	TRBJ2-2	ASTQTTGTSRTGELF